This T cell receptor beta chain was observed in a study of blood T cell repertoires in COVID-19. At the level of the study: Sample material is recorded as cDNA or gDNA derived from T cells, B-cell-depleted T cells, or PBMCs.

Using immunoSEQ multiplex PCR, the repertoire was profiled, and TCRdb retains in-frame clones only, with some absent. This sample has about 160,000 clones; more than 75% occur once, and the top ten carry less than 6.5%. With 1 base removed from V and 4 bases from J, the gap between germline ends came to 11 bases. This CDR3 is built from 14 residues. CDR1 SNHLY and CDR2 FYNNEI come from the germline V gene. Sample: peripheral blood. The rearrangement links TRBV2 to TRBJ2-7; D is possibly TRBD2 (5 bases). The source of this sequence is a woman in her 50s with COVID-19, enrolled during active disease. CDR3 nucleotides: TGTGCCAGCAGTGAAGGGACCTGGAGGTACGAGCAGTACTTC. The encoded protein is CASSEGTWRYEQYF.